The clone carrying this T cell receptor (beta chain) came up once. Method: immunoSEQ multiplex PCR; TCRdb's copy keeps in-frame clones and lacks some. The sample lists around 93,000 clones; roughly 82% were seen once. Germline V gene sequence: CDR1 SGDLS, CDR2 YYNGEE. The CDR3 has 14 amino acids. Trimming at V came to 2 bases and at J to 10 bases, leaving 6 bases not matched to a gene. This specimen comes from a study of blood T cell repertoires in COVID-19. Background on the study: Samples representing acute and convalescent COVID-19 were sourced from the United States, Italy and Spain.

The sequence was obtained from a man older than 75 with acute or convalescent COVID-19. The chain carries TRBV9 and TRBJ2-1, with 10 bases matching TRBD2. Sequencing was carried out using peripheral blood. For the CDR3, the DNA is TGTGCCAGCAGCGTCGGCTTAGCGGGAGGCGAGCAGTTCTTC. It translates to CASSVGLAGGEQFF.